This T cell receptor (beta chain) originates from a study of blood T cell repertoires in COVID-19. Study details: Acute-phase and convalescent COVID-19 samples originated in the United States, Italy and Spain. Sources were T cells, B-cell-depleted T cells, or PBMCs; the material itself was cDNA or gDNA.

Trimming took 5 bases from V and 0 from J, leaving 11 bases between them. The germline CDR1 and CDR2 sequences are MDHEN and SYDVKM. CDR3 length: 15 residues. Methods used by the authors: Amplification with reference gene primers provided the estimates of nucleated cell counts. The data were produced by immunoSEQ multiplex PCR, yet TCRdb's version contains in-frame clones alone and is incomplete. V, J and clone size reflect that table, while D and trimming were determined from the DNA. In the table there are some 97,000 clones, just under 95% of which are singletons. This clone appeared once. The genes are TRBV28 and TRBJ2-1; weak D call: TRBD1 (6 bases). The TCR originated in a man aged 70 or older with acute or convalescent COVID-19. The sample comprised peripheral blood. The CDR3 DNA reads as TGTGCCAGCAGTGCCACAGGGTACTCCTACAATGAGCAGTTCTTC. Amino acid sequence: CASSATGYSYNEQFF.